The subject of this entry is one T cell receptor beta chain. The germline V gene encodes CDR1 SQVTM and CDR2 ANQGSEA. V dropped 7 bases and J dropped 12; count of bases not matched to a gene: 11. The CDR3 loop spans 11 amino acids. PCR amplification relied on 60 Vbeta primers (plus 13 Jbeta primers). Assay: immunoSEQ multiplex PCR; the TCRdb copy retains only in-frame clones and omits some. The sample yields roughly 150,000 clones, 80% to 90% seen once. The sample originates from a study of cytomegalovirus exposure and HLA in healthy donors. The TCR was taken from a man under 40 in good health and CMV-seropositive. Material for sequencing was PBMCs. The chain links TRBV29-1 to TRBJ1-2, with TRBD1 matching 7 bases. CDR3 nucleotide sequence: TGCAGCGCAGCCCCGGGACAGCCTCACACCTTC. Residues: CSAAPGQPHTF.